Listed below are T cell receptor beta chains from one sample, sequenced in a study of beta chain features in type 1 diabetes. Generated by immunoSEQ multiplex PCR, the TCRdb table keeps only in-frame clones and is missing some. The repertoire holds under 300,000 clones, 25% to 35% seen once, with under 4.5% in the top ten. Sequencing was performed on central memory CD4+ T cells from blood. These receptors were collected from a man aged 30-40 years in good health. Both conserved end residues are part of each CDR3. D genes are given only for firm matches. Size values are once, few and many counts, or a class for expanded clones, and some rows have none.

TRBV29-1	TRBD2	few	TRBJ2-3	TGCAGCGGGGGAGGGGACACAGATACGCAGTATTTT	CSGGGDTDTQYF
TRBV30	-	-	TRBJ1-5	TGTGCCTGGAGTCCGTCTGGGGGCATGAATCAGCCCCAGCATTTT	CAWSPSGGMNQPQHF
TRBV21-1	-	few	TRBJ1-2	TGTGCCCGCGGCGGGGACCGTGGTGGCTACACCTTC	CARGGDRGGYTF
TRBV2	TRBD1	-	TRBJ1-2	TGTGCCAGCAGCCCCGGAAGGGGACAGGGAGCGTCGATTGAAGGCTACACCTTC	CASSPGRGQGASIEGYTF
TRBV28	-	-	TRBJ2-7	TGTGCCAGCAGTTCCCCAGGGAGCCCAAGTACCTACGAGCAGTACTTC	CASSSPGSPSTYEQYF
TRBV13	-	few	TRBJ2-1	TGTGCCAGCAGCCCCCGCGGCCATGAGCAGTTCTTC	CASSPRGHEQFF
TRBV29-1	TRBD2	-	TRBJ2-3	TGCAGCGTTGGGAGCGGGGGACGCACAGATACGCAGTATTTT	CSVGSGGRTDTQYF
TRBV11-2	TRBD1	few	TRBJ1-1	TGTGCCAGCAGCGCCCGGGACAGGGGTTCAAACACTGAAGCTTTCTTT	CASSARDRGSNTEAFF
TRBV7-2	-	many	TRBJ2-7	TGTGCCAGCAGCTTAGGACTAGGCTCCTACGAGCAGTACTTC	CASSLGLGSYEQYF
TRBV30	-	-	TRBJ2-5	TGTGCCTGGTCCTCCAGGGGAGAGACCCAGTACTTC	CAWSSRGETQYF
TRBV25-1	-	few	TRBJ2-3	TGTGCCAGCAGTGAGGTTAGCGGATCGTACACAGATACGCAGTATTTT	CASSEVSGSYTDTQYF
TRBV27	TRBD2	once	TRBJ2-1	TGTGCCAGCAGTTTAGGGACGGGGGGTGAGCAGTTCTTC	CASSLGTGGEQFF
TRBV6-5	TRBD1	-	TRBJ2-7	TGTGCCAGCAGTCGGACAGGCGTCGACGAGCAGTACTTC	CASSRTGVDEQYF
TRBV2	TRBD2	-	TRBJ2-7	TGTGCCAGCGCCAGGACTAGTCACGAGCAGTACTTC	CASARTSHEQYF
TRBV2	-	-	TRBJ2-7	TGTGCCAGTTTGAGGGGAGTCTCAACATACGGGCAGTACTTC	CASLRGVSTYGQYF